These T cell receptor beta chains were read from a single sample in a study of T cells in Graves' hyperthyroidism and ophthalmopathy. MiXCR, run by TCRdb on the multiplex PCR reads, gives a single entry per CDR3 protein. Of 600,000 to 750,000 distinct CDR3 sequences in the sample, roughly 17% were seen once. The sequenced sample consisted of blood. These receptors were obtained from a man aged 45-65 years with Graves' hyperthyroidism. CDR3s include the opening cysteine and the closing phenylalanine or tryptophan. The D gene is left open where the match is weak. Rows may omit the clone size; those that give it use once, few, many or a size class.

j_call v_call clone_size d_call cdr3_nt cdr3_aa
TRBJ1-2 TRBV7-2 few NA TGTGCCAGCAGCTTATCCGGTTCGGCAGCCTTTAACTATGGCTACACCTTC CASSLSGSAAFNYGYTF
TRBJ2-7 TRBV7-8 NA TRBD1 TGTGCCAGTACCGGGACAGGGATCTCCGAGCAGTACTTC CASTGTGISEQYF
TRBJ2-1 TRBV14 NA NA TGTGCCAGCAGCCAAGATCAGGTGTTTGCGACCTACAATGAGCAGTTCTTC CASSQDQVFATYNEQFF
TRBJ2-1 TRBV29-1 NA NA TGCAGCGTTGCCCCGTACGGTGAGCAGTTCTTC CSVAPYGEQFF
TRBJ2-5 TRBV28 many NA TGTGCCAGCAAACCGGGACGGACGTTCCAAGAGACCCAGTACTTC CASKPGRTFQETQYF
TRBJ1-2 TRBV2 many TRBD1 TGTGCCAGCAGGCCCAATACAGGGGCGAGTGGCTACACCTTC CASRPNTGASGYTF
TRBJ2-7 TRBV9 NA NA TGTGCCAGCAGCGCCCGGGACACCAGGCCCGAGCAGTACTTC CASSARDTRPEQYF
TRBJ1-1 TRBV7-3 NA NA TGTGCCAGCAGCTTAGGATATGACACTGAAGCTTTCTTT CASSLGYDTEAFF
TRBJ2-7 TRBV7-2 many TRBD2 TGTGCCAGCAGCTTACAGTCCGCGGGGGGGTACGAGCAGTACTTC CASSLQSAGGYEQYF
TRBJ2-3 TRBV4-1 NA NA TGCGCCAGCAGCCAAGATCCGATCGGGGCTAGCGAAGGACCTAGCACAGATACGCAGTATTTT CASSQDPIGASEGPSTDTQYF
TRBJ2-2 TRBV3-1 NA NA TGTGCCAGCAGCCAAGTATTGGGGGAGCTGTTTTTT CASSQVLGELFF
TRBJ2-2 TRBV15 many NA TGTGCCACCAGCCCTCAAGGCGCCATCGTAAAGGGGCATACCGGGGAGCTGTTTTTT CATSPQGAIVKGHTGELFF
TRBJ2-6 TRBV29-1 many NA TGCAGCGTTGGGGGCAGCTCTGGGGCCAACGTCCTGACTTTC CSVGGSSGANVLTF
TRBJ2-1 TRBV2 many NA TGTGCCAGCAGGGGTTTGGGGACCTACAATGAGCAGTTCTTC CASRGLGTYNEQFF
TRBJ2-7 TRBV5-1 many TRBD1 TGCGCCAGCAGCCCGCGACAGGGGGCAAGAGTAGAGCAGTACTTC CASSPRQGARVEQYF
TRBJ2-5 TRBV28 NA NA TGTGCCAGCAGTTTAAGGTCTAGACACCAAGAGACCCAGTACTTC CASSLRSRHQETQYF
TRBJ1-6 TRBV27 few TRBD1 TGTGCCAGCAGTCACCCCGGGACAGGGAGTGGTTCACCCCTCCACTTT CASSHPGTGSGSPLHF
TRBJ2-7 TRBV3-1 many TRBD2 TGTGCCAGCAGCCGGGGGGGGGACGGCTCCTACGAGCAGTACTTC CASSRGGDGSYEQYF
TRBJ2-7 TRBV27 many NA TGTGCCAGCAGTTTCGATAGAGGGTACGAGCAGTACTTC CASSFDRGYEQYF
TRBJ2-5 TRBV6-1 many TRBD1 TGTGCCAGCACCCAGTGGACAGGGGGGGAGACCCAGTACTTC CASTQWTGGETQYF
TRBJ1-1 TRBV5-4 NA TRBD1 TGTGCCAGCAGCTTGGAGGGGGACAGGGTGACTGAAGCTTTCTTT CASSLEGDRVTEAFF
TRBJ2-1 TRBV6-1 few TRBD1 TGTGCCAGCCTAAACAGGGGGAGTAGGCGCAATGAGCAGTTCTTC CASLNRGSRRNEQFF
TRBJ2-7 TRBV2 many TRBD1 TGTGCCAGCAGCCAGGGACAGGGCTCCTACGAGCAGTACTTC CASSQGQGSYEQYF
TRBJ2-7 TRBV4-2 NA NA TGTGCCAGCAGCCGAGGCGGGGCTAGCGACGAGCAGTACTTC CASSRGGASDEQYF
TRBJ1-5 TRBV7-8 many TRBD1 TGTGCCAGCAGCTTTGGGACAGGGGGCTATAGCAATCAGCCCCAGCATTTT CASSFGTGGYSNQPQHF
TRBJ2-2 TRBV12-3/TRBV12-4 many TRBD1 TGTGCCAGCAGTTGGCCAGGGGGCAACACCGGGGAGCTGTTTTTT CASSWPGGNTGELFF
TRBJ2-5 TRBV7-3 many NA TGTGCCAGCAGCTTATCTGGGGAATTTGAAGAGACCCAGTACTTC CASSLSGEFEETQYF
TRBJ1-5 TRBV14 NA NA TGTGCCAGCAGCCAAGTGACAGTGGAGAATAGCAATCAGCCCCAGCATTTT CASSQVTVENSNQPQHF
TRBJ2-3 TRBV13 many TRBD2 TGTGCCAGCAGCTTAAAGACTAGCGGGAGAACAGATACGCAGTATTTT CASSLKTSGRTDTQYF
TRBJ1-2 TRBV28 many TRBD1 TGTGCCAGCAGTTCCCACACCGGGACAGGGAGAGATGGCTACACCTTC CASSSHTGTGRDGYTF
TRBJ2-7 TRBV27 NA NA TGTGCCAGCAGTTTTCTACAGGGAATGAACGAGCAGTACTTC CASSFLQGMNEQYF
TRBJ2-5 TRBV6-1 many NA TGTGCCAGCAGTGCAATGCAAGAGACCCAGTACTTC CASSAMQETQYF
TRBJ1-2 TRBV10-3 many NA TGTGCCATCAGTGACCTTAGGGGCTACACCTTC CAISDLRGYTF
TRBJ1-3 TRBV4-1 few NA TGCGCCAGCAGCCAACCCGGGAGAGGCTCTGGAAACACCATATATTTT CASSQPGRGSGNTIYF
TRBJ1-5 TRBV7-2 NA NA TGTGCCAGCAGCTTAACACCCAGCGCAGGGAGAAATCAGCCCCAGCATTTT CASSLTPSAGRNQPQHF
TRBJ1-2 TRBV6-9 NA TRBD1 TGTGCCAGCAGTTGGCAGGGGGCGCAGACGGTAGGCTACACCTTC CASSWQGAQTVGYTF
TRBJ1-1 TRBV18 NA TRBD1 TGTGCCAGCTCACCCCCGGGACAGGGGGCGGATAGTGAAGCTTTCTTT CASSPPGQGADSEAFF
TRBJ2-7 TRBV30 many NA TGTGCCTGTTCTTCCCCCGGGGCTGACGAGCAGTACTTC CACSSPGADEQYF
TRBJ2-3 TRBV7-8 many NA TGTGCCAGCAGCACACGGTATGGCACAGATACGCAGTATTTT CASSTRYGTDTQYF
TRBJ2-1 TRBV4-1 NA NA TGCGCCACCCAAGAGGATATATTCCAGAGCTCCTACAATGAGCAGTTCTTC CATQEDIFQSSYNEQFF
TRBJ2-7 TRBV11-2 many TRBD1 TGTGCCAGCAGCCCAGGACAGGGCCTCTCCTACGAGCAGTACTTC CASSPGQGLSYEQYF
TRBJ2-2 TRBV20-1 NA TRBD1 TGCAGTGCTAGGCATGGGACAGGGGGTAACACCGGGGAGCTGTTTTTT CSARHGTGGNTGELFF
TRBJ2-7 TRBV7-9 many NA TGTGCCAGCAGCTTAGGACTGTCAGACTACGAGCAGTACTTC CASSLGLSDYEQYF
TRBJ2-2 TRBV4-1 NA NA TGCGCCAGCAGCCAAGAGAAGGGGGGTTCACACACCGGGGAGCTGTTTTTT CASSQEKGGSHTGELFF
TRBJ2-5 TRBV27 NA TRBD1 TGTGCCAGCAGTTTATGGGACAGCAACCAAGAGACCCAGTACTTC CASSLWDSNQETQYF